Each of the 22 T cell receptor beta chains below was sequenced from the same sample in a study of T cell responses to AZD1222 COVID-19 vaccine. Clones were read by immunoSEQ multiplex PCR, and TCRdb kept only the in-frame ones, dropping some. The repertoire holds tens of thousands of clones, with more than 75% as singletons. The sample was peripheral blood, taken on day 0 of MenACWY control vaccination. The receptors here all came from an adult in good health.

The rearrangement uses TRBV11-2 and TRBJ2-3; 9 nucleotides agree with TRBD2. The V gene end was trimmed by 0 bases and the J gene end by 6 bases; junction bases not matched to a gene: 4. The CDR3 consists of 15 residues. The germline CDR1 and CDR2 sequences are SGHAT and FQNNGV. This chain's CDR3 is CASSLDLREGDTQYF. The CDR3 DNA follows: TGTGCCAGCAGCTTAGATTTGCGGGAGGGGGATACGCAGTATTTT. Full variable domain (outside the CDR3, taken from reference TRBV11-2 and TRBJ2-3): EAGVAQSPRYKIIEKRQSVAFWCNPISGHATLYWYQQILGQGPKLLIQFQNNGVVDDSQLPKDRFSAERLKGVDSTLKIQPAKLEDSAVYLCASSLDLREGDTQYFGPGTRLTVL.

The chain combines TRBV18 with TRBJ1-1, with D hard to call. V was trimmed by 0 bases and J by 3 bases, leaving 17 bases between them. Germline CDR1 and CDR2: KGHSH and LQKENI. This CDR3 has 17 amino acids. The CDR3 DNA reads TGTGCCAGCTCACCACCGTCTTTGGGCCTCTCGGACACTGAAGCTTTCTTT. Translated, it gives CASSPPSLGLSDTEAFF.

The rearrangement joins TRBV5-1 to TRBJ1-4; 7 positions match TRBD1. Germline V lookup: CDR1 SGHRS, CDR2 YFSETQ. The CDR3 runs to 14 residues. V was clipped by 2 bases and J by 3 bases; unmatched bases: 1. CDR3 nucleotide sequence: TGCGCCAGCAGCTTCCAGGGGGCTAATGAAAAACTGTTTTTT. The encoded protein is CASSFQGANEKLFF.

The gene calls are TRBV4-2 and TRBJ1-2, with unresolved D. This CDR3 comprises 11 residues. Trimming took 0 bases from V and 10 from J, leaving 6 bases between them. Germline V gene data show CDR1 as LGHNA and CDR2 as YNFKEQ. CDR3 in amino acids: CASSQDPTYTF. CDR3 nucleotide sequence: TGTGCCAGCAGCCAAGACCCAACCTACACCTTC.

CDR3 DNA sequence: TGTGCCAGCAGGGATTCTACTAGTGGAGATACGCAGTATTTT. It is translated as CASRDSTSGDTQYF. This rearrangement joins TRBV3-1 (or the pseudogene TRBV3-2) to TRBJ2-3; possibly TRBD2 for D (5 bases). CDR3 size: 14 residues. Germline-derived CDR1 and CDR2 are LGHDT and YNNKEL (reference sequence). Trimming cost V 6 bases and J 5 bases, with 15 bases left between them.

The chain employs TRBV27 and TRBJ2-1, with 7 nucleotides matching TRBD1. Germline values: CDR1 MNHEY, CDR2 SMNVEV (reference sequence). The V and J ends lost 4 bases and 8 bases, in that order; junction bases with no gene match: 5. CDR3 length: 13 residues. The CDR3 is CASSWDSRYEQFF. In DNA, the CDR3 is TGTGCCAGCAGTTGGGACAGTAGGTATGAGCAGTTCTTC.

The chain joins TRBV11-3 to TRBJ2-1, with D hard to call. This CDR3 spans 13 amino acids. V was cut by 1 base and J by 8 bases, with 9 bases left in between. Germline lookup yields CDR1 SGHNT and CDR2 YENEEA. In DNA form, the CDR3 reads TGTGCCAGCAGCTTAGTCCGAGGTGATGAGCAGTTCTTC. Amino acids: CASSLVRGDEQFF.

The chain recombines TRBV3-1 (or the pseudogene TRBV3-2) with TRBJ1-2, with TRBD1 as a possible D gene (6 bases). The germline CDR1 and CDR2 sequences are LGHDT and YNNKEL (reference sequence). The CDR3 extends over 14 amino acids. V was trimmed by 0 bases and J by 4 bases, leaving 9 bases between them. CDR3 in amino acids: CASSQDYRVYGYTF. The CDR3 nucleotides read TGTGCCAGCAGCCAAGATTACAGGGTCTATGGCTACACCTTC.

V and J are TRBV19 and TRBJ1-4; D is possibly TRBD1 (6 bases). The V end lost 3 bases, the J end lost 8 bases, and 16 bases lay between the germline ends. The CDR3 covers 15 residues. Germline CDR1 LNHDA, CDR2 SQIVND (reference sequence). The CDR3 nucleotides read TGTGCCAGTAGTATTCCGGGACATGGGAACGAAAAACTGTTTTTT. As protein: CASSIPGHGNEKLFF.

This chain connects TRBV7-2 to TRBJ1-1, with TRBD1 matching over 10 bases. The CDR3 runs 16 residues. CDR1 and CDR2 (germline): SGHTA, FQGNSA. V shed 5 bases, J shed 1 base, and the junction held 7 bases outside the gene matches. The CDR3 sequence is CASSPTRQGANTEAFF. The DNA of the CDR3 is TGTGCCAGCAGCCCGACCCGACAGGGGGCGAACACTGAAGCTTTCTTT.

The chain couples TRBV4-1 to TRBJ2-5; 14 nucleotides agree with TRBD2. The V segment lost 1 base and the J segment 4 bases; nucleotides outside the gene matches: 8. The CDR3 runs 18 residues. CDR1 MGHRA and CDR2 YSYEKL come from the germline V gene. The CDR3 DNA reads TGCGCCAGCAGCCAAGGACTAGCGGGAGGGCCGGGAGGAGAGACCCAGTACTTC. It is translated as CASSQGLAGGPGGETQYF.

The V and J genes are TRBV2 and TRBJ1-5; D is perhaps TRBD1 (5 bases). The germline gives CDR1 SNHLY, CDR2 FYNNEI. Trimming shortened V by 7 bases and J by 4 bases, and 11 bases separated the two germline ends. CDR3 size: 13 residues. CDR3 protein: CASTGLPNQPQHF. In DNA form, the CDR3 reads TGTGCCAGCACGGGACTTCCGAATCAGCCCCAGCATTTT. The full variable domain, in which reference TRBV2 and TRBJ1-5 provide the parts outside the CDR3, is EPEVTQTPSHQVTQMGQEVILRCVPISNHLYFYWYRQILGQKVEFLVSFYNNEISEKSEIFDDQFSVERPDGSNFTLKIRSTKLEDSAMYFCASTGLPNQPQHFGDGTRLSIL.

V and J are TRBV15 and TRBJ1-5; weak D call: TRBD1 (6 bases). The CDR3 loop spans 16 amino acids. Germline V CDR1 and CDR2: LNHNV, YYDKDF (reference sequence). V lost 6 bases to trimming and J lost 0 bases, with 15 bases between them. The CDR3 region is CATRAGELDSNQPQHF. The CDR3 DNA is TGTGCCACCAGGGCAGGGGAACTGGATAGCAATCAGCCCCAGCATTTT.

The rearrangement links TRBV6-5 to TRBJ2-7; 10 positions match TRBD2. V dropped 8 bases and J dropped 0; count of bases not matched to a gene: 1. The CDR3 loop spans 13 amino acids. Per germline, CDR1 MNHEY and CDR2 SVGAGI. The chain's CDR3 is CASGLAASYEQYF. In DNA form, the CDR3 reads TGTGCCAGCGGACTAGCGGCCTCCTACGAGCAGTACTTC.

V usage is TRBV10-2 and J usage is TRBJ1-5; TRBD1 agrees at 9 bases. The CDR3 has 16 amino acids. Per the germline V gene, CDR1 is WSHSY and CDR2 is SAAADI. Losses at the gene ends were 6 bases for V and 3 bases for J; bases not matched to a gene: 9. The CDR3 sequence is CASRAGGTGLNQPQHF. CDR3 coding DNA: TGCGCCAGCAGAGCGGGGGGGACAGGGCTCAATCAGCCCCAGCATTTT.

V usage is TRBV27 and J usage is TRBJ1-2, with 7 nucleotides matching TRBD1. CDR3 length equals 13 residues. Unmatched junction bases numbered 2, after V lost 6 bases and J lost 1 base. Germline V gene data show CDR1 as MNHEY and CDR2 as SMNVEV (reference sequence). The CDR3 coding sequence is TGTGCCAGCAGCGGACAGGTTAACTATGGCTACACCTTC. It encodes CASSGQVNYGYTF.

The chain has TRBV19 and TRBJ2-7, with TRBD2 matching 12 bases. With V trimmed by 5 bases and J by 3 bases, 8 bases remained unmatched. CDR1 LNHDA and CDR2 SQIVND come from the germline V gene (reference sequence). This CDR3 is built from 16 residues. In nucleotides, the CDR3 is TGTGCCAGTAGTGGGGGACTAGCGGGCGATCGCTACGAGCAGTACTTC. Encoded protein: CASSGGLAGDRYEQYF.

The chain uses TRBV4-3 and TRBJ1-2; tentative D call: TRBD1 (6 bases). The CDR3 extends over 16 amino acids. CDR1 LGHNA and CDR2 YSLEER come from the germline V gene. V was trimmed by 4 bases and J by 0 bases, leaving 15 bases between them. The CDR3 here is CASSPPRDTTNYGYTF. CDR3 bases: TGCGCCAGCAGCCCTCCTCGGGACACTACTAACTATGGCTACACCTTC.

This chain joins TRBV4-2 and TRBJ2-3; 8 bases are shared with TRBD2. CDR3 length: 18 residues. The germline gives CDR1 LGHNA, CDR2 YNFKEQ. J lost 5 bases, V lost 0 bases, and 13 bases had no gene match. This chain's CDR3 is CASSQEMPRGAAQDTQYF. The CDR3 DNA follows: TGTGCCAGCAGCCAAGAAATGCCGCGGGGGGCAGCCCAAGATACGCAGTATTTT.

V is TRBV19 and J is TRBJ1-4, with TRBD1 matching over 8 bases. Germline CDR1 reads LNHDA; CDR2 reads SQIVND (reference sequence). The trim removed 10 bases at V and 3 bases at J, leaving 10 bases unmatched. CDR3 size: 15 residues. CDR3 amino acids: CATYGQGEPNEKLFF. In nucleotides, the CDR3 is TGTGCCACATATGGACAGGGAGAACCTAATGAAAAACTGTTTTTT.

The chain links TRBV6-5 to TRBJ1-3; tentative D call: TRBD1 (6 bases). The length of the CDR3 is 15 residues. Germline V gene lookup returns CDR1 MNHEY and CDR2 SVGAGI. V was pared by 2 bases and J by 1 base, with 9 bases between. The CDR3 loop is CASSYGGGSGNTIYF. In nucleotides, the CDR3 is TGTGCCAGCAGTTACGGAGGGGGTTCTGGAAACACCATATATTTT.

A few counts support this clone. The V and J genes are TRBV5-4 and TRBJ2-5; 8 bases fit TRBD2. This CDR3 region has 18 residues. Germline V gives CDR1 SGHNT, CDR2 YYREEE (reference sequence). The J segment lost 4 bases and the V segment lost 4 bases, leaving 18 bases of the junction unmatched. CDR3 sequence: CASSVFIRTSSVLETQYF. DNA for the CDR3: TGTGCCAGCAGCGTTTTTATACGGACTAGCTCGGTGTTAGAGACCCAGTACTTC.